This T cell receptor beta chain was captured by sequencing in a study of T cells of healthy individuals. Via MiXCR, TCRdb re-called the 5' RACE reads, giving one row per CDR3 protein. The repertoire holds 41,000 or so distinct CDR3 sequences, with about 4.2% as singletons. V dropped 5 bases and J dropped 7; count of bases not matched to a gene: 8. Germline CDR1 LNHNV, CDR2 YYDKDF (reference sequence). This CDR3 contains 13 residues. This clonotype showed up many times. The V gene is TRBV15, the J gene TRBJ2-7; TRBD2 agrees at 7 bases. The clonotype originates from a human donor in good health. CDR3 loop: CATSHSAGEEQYF. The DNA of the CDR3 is TGTGCCACCAGCCATAGCGCGGGGGAAGAGCAGTACTTC.